This T cell receptor (beta chain) was documented in a study of cytomegalovirus exposure and HLA in healthy donors. In the case of this clone: Its target is unknown. One end of the junction varies from germline; a read error may be responsible.

Study results and caveats: For TCR beta chains, V- and J-gene trimming was later linked to a missense DCLRE1C variant. About 87% or about 30% of the time was how often most TCR beta V segments were productive, according to an earlier analysis. Later work associated roughly 17,000 TCR beta sequences with HLA alleles at 0.05 false discovery rate.

PCR used 60 Vbeta primers and 13 Jbeta primers. The repertoire was sequenced with immunoSEQ multiplex PCR; TCRdb's copy has only in-frame clones and lacks some. The table includes under 300,000 clones, around two thirds detected once. CDR3 length: 17 residues. Per germline, CDR1 SEHNR and CDR2 FQNEAQ (reference sequence). This chain connects TRBV7-9 to TRBJ1-5, with D possibly being TRBD1 (6 bases). The receptor was isolated from a female donor in good health and CMV-seronegative. Sequenced input: PBMCs. Here the CDR3 reads CSSSLYREWGRDQPQHF. CDR3 sequence (DNA): TGTTCCAGCAGCTTATACAGGGAGTGGGGTAGGGATCAGCCCCAGCATTTT.